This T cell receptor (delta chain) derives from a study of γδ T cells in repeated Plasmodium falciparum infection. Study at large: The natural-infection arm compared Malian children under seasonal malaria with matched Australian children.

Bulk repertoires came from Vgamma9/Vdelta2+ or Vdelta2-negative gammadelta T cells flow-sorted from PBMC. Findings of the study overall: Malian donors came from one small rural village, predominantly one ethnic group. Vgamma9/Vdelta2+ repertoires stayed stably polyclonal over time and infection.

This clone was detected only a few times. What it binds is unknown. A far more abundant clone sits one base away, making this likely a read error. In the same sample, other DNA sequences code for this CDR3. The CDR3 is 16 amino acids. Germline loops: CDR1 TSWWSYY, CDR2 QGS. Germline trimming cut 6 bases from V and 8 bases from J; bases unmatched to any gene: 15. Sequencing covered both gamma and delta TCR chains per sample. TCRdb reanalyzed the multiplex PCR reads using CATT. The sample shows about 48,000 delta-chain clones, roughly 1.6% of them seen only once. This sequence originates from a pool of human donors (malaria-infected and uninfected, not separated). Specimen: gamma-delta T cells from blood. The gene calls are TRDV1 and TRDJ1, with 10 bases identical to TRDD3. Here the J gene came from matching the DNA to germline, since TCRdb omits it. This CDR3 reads CALGGLPRGGIRKLIF. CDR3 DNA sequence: TGTGCTCTTGGAGGCCTCCCGAGGGGGGGGATACGCAAACTCATCTTT.